This T cell receptor beta chain emerged from a study of blood T cell repertoires in COVID-19. Overall study context: Sources were T cells, B-cell-depleted T cells, or PBMCs; the material itself was cDNA or gDNA.

Repertoires were generated with immunoSEQ multiplex PCR, while TCRdb's copy carries only in-frame clones and drops some. The sample records over 200,000 clones, 86% being singletons. Participants' own reports of clinical history determined their cohort assignment. The CDR3 loop spans 16 amino acids. Germline CDR1 reads LGHDT; CDR2 reads YNNKEL (reference sequence). The trim removed 1 base at V and 5 bases at J, leaving 9 bases unmatched. V gene TRBV3-1 (or the pseudogene TRBV3-2) combines with J gene TRBJ2-5; 8 bases map to TRBD2. What was sequenced was PBMCs or T cells enriched from blood (not recorded which). This TCR derives from a man between 18 and 35 years old who had recovered from COVID-19. This chain's CDR3 is CASSQVQAGARETQYF. The CDR3 bases are TGTGCCAGCAGCCAAGTCCAAGCGGGAGCCCGGGAGACCCAGTACTTC.